This entry describes one T cell receptor (beta chain). There are 15 residues in the CDR3. Trimming left V 0 bases short and J 3 bases short, with 10 bases between. Germline values: CDR1 SGDLS, CDR2 YYNGEE. The authors split each subset's genomic DNA evenly across several immunoSEQ plates. Using immunoSEQ multiplex PCR, the repertoire was profiled, and TCRdb retains in-frame clones only, with some absent. This table holds millions of clones, 85% to 95% found once. This record belongs to a study of shared clonotypes between healthy human individuals. This TCR was sampled from a man younger than 30 in good health. Some clones in this sample may be carry-over from other donors' samples. V usage is TRBV9 and J usage is TRBJ2-1; either TRBD1 or TRBD2 may fit D (5 bases each). Input material: naive CD4+ T cells from PBMCs. Subset specified: CD45RA+ positively selected. The CDR3 here is CASSVGGRGYNEQFF. CDR3 in DNA: TGTGCCAGCAGCGTAGGGGGGAGAGGCTACAATGAGCAGTTCTTC.